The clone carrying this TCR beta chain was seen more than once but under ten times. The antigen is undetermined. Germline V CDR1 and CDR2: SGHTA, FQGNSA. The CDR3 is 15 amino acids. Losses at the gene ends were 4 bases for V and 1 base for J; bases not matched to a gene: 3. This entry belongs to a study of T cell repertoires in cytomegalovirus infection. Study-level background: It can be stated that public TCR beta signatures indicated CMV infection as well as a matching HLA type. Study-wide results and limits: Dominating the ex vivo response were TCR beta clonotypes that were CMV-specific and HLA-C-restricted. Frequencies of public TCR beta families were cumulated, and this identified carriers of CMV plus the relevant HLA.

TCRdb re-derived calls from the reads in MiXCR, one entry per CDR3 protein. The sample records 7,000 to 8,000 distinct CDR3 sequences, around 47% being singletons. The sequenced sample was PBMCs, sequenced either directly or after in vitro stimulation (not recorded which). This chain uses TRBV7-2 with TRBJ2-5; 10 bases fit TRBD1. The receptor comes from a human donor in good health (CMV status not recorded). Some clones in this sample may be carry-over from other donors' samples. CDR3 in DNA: TGTGCCAGCAGCTCGGGACAGGGGCCCCAAGAGACCCAGTACTTC. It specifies CASSSGQGPQETQYF. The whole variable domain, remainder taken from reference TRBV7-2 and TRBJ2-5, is GAGVSQSPSNKVTEKGKDVELRCDPISGHTALYWYRQSLGQGLEFLIYFQGNSAPDKSGLPSDRFSAERTGGSVSTLTIQRTQQEDSAVYLCASSSGQGPQETQYFGPGTRLLVL.